The present T cell receptor beta chain was sequenced within a study of vaccination and CD4 T cells after COVID-19. Study details: The convalescent group had six males, four females, seven Caucasians, two Asians, one multiracial. Each post-COVID sample was drawn after diagnosis, and the median interval was roughly 100 days (range 35 to 161). Overlapping peptides covering the spike proteins of SARS-CoV-2, HCoV-NL63, HCoV-OC43 and HCoV-229E were added to stimulate cells.

This CDR3 contains 10 residues. V was shortened by 4 bases and J by 6 bases, with 2 bases between the two germline ends. With the Oncomine TCR Beta short-read assay, DNA from cultured CD4+ T cells was sequenced. TCRdb redid the calling of the PCR reads with MiXCR, one entry per CDR3 protein. The data show over 8,500 distinct CDR3 sequences, with about 26% seen just once and about 13% held by the top ten. Sample treatment: roughly 10-day PBMC culture with coronavirus spike peptide pools or control peptides (ViraFEST assay). Details on this clonotype: The antigen is not known.

The material sequenced was CD4+ T cells from blood, cultured in vitro, taken after SARS-CoV-2 vaccination. The origin of this receptor is a human donor who had recovered from COVID-19. The chain uses TRBV12-3 or TRBV12-4 and TRBJ2-3; no reliable D call. The CDR3 protein is CASSSDTQYF. The CDR3 bases are TGTGCCAGCAGTTCTGATACGCAGTATTTT.